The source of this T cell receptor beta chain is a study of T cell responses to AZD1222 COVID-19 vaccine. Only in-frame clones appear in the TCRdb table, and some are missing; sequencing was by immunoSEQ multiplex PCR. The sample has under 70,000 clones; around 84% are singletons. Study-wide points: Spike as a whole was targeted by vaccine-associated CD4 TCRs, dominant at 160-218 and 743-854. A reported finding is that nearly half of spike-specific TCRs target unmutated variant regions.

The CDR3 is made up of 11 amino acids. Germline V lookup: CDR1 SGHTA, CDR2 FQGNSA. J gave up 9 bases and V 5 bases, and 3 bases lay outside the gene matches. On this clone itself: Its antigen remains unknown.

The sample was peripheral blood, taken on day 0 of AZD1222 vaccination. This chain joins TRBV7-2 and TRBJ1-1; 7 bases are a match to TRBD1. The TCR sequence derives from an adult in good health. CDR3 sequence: CASSLTGKAFF. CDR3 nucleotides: TGTGCCAGCAGCCTGACAGGGAAAGCTTTCTTT. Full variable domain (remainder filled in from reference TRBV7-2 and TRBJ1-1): GAGVSQSPSNKVTEKGKDVELRCDPISGHTALYWYRQSLGQGLEFLIYFQGNSAPDKSGLPSDRFSAERTGGSVSTLTIQRTQQEDSAVYLCASSLTGKAFFGQGTRLTVV.